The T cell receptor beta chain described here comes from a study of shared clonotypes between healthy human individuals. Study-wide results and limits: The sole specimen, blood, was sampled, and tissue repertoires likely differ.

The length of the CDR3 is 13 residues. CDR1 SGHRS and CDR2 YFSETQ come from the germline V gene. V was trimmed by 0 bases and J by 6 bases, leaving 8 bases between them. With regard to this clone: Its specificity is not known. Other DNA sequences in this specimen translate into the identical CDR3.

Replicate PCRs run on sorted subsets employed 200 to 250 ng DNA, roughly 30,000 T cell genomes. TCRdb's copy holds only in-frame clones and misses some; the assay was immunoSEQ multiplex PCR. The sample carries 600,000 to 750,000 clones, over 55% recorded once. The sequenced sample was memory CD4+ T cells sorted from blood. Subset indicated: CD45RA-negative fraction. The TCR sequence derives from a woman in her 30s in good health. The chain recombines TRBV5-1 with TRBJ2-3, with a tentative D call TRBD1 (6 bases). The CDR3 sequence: CASSLAQGDTQYF. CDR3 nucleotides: TGCGCCAGCAGCTTGGCCCAGGGGGATACGCAGTATTTT. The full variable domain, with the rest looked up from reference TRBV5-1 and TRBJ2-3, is KAGVTQTPRYLIKTRGQQVTLSCSPISGHRSVSWYQQTPGQGLQFLFEYFSETQRNKGNFPGRFSGRQFSNSRSEMNVSTLELGDSALYLCASSLAQGDTQYFGPGTRLTVL.